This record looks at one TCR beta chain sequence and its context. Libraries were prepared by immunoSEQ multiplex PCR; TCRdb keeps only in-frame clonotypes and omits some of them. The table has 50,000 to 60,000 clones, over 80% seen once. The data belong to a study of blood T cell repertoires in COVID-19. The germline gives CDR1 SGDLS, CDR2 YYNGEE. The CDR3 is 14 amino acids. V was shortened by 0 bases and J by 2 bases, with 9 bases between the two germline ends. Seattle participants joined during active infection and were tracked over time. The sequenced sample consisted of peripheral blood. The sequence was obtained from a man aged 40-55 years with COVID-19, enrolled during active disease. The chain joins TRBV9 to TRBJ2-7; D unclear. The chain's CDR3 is CASSVGTTTYEQYF. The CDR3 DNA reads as TGTGCCAGCAGCGTAGGCACTACCACCTACGAGCAGTACTTC. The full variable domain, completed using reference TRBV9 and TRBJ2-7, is DSGVTQTPKHLITATGQRVTLRCSPRSGDLSVYWYQQSLDQGLQFLIQYYNGEERAKGNILERFSAQQFPDLHSELNLSSLELGDSALYFCASSVGTTTYEQYFGPGTRLTVT.